This T cell receptor (beta chain) was sequenced in a study of blood T cell repertoires in COVID-19. Looking at the study overall: The analysed material was cDNA or gDNA that came from T cells, B-cell-depleted T cells, or PBMCs.

Per the authors' pipeline: Amplification of reference gene primers provided the estimated nucleated cell counts. Sequenced by immunoSEQ multiplex PCR; TCRdb stores in-frame clones only, minus some. The DNA gave D and trimming, while V, J and clone size come from that table. In the table there are under 150,000 clones, approximately 90% of which are singletons. Participants were placed into cohorts based on the clinical history they reported. The clonotype comes from a woman in her 30s with acute COVID-19. Sample: PBMCs or T cells enriched from blood (not recorded which).

The DNA of the CDR3 is TGTGCCACCAGCAGAGATCCTAGCGGTAACTACGAGCAGTACTTC. It encodes CATSRDPSGNYEQYF. The V call is TRBV15, the J call TRBJ2-7; the match to TRBD2 covers 7 bases. This CDR3 has 15 amino acids. CDR1 is LNHNV and CDR2 is YYDKDF in the germline V gene (reference sequence). V lost 0 bases and J lost 3; bases outside the gene matches: 5.